These T cell receptor beta chains were read from a single sample in a study of blood T cell repertoires in COVID-19. The table came from immunoSEQ multiplex PCR; TCRdb's copy has only in-frame clones and leaves some out. The table records about 110,000 clones, more than 70% of them present only once. The source material was peripheral blood. All receptors derive from a human donor in a cohort sampled during active COVID-19. Both conserved end residues are part of each CDR3. The D gene is left open where the match is weak. Not every row has a clone size; where given, it reads once, few, many or a size class.

clone_size: .; v_call: TRBV19; d_call: .; j_call: TRBJ2-3; cdr3_nt: TGTGCCAGTAGTATCCCCGGGATCACAGATACGCAGTATTTT; cdr3_aa: CASSIPGITDTQYF
clone_size: .; v_call: TRBV15; d_call: .; j_call: TRBJ2-1; cdr3_nt: TGTGCCACCAGCAGAGATCGGGGGATCGGTGAGCAGTTCTTC; cdr3_aa: CATSRDRGIGEQFF
clone_size: .; v_call: TRBV11-2; d_call: .; j_call: TRBJ1-4; cdr3_nt: TGTGCCAGCAGCCCACTTGGGGCAGGGCAAAAACTGTTTTTT; cdr3_aa: CASSPLGAGQKLFF
clone_size: .; v_call: TRBV7-9; d_call: .; j_call: TRBJ1-1; cdr3_nt: TGTGCCAGCATGAGTGTGGGGCTCACTGAAGCTTTCTTT; cdr3_aa: CASMSVGLTEAFF
clone_size: .; v_call: TRBV19; d_call: .; j_call: TRBJ1-5; cdr3_nt: TGTGCCAGTAGTATAGGTTGGCAGAGCAATCAGCCCCAGCATTTT; cdr3_aa: CASSIGWQSNQPQHF
clone_size: .; v_call: TRBV5-1; d_call: TRBD1; j_call: TRBJ1-1; cdr3_nt: TGCGCCAGCAGCTTGGGACAGGGGGCGAGAACTGAAGCTTTCTTT; cdr3_aa: CASSLGQGARTEAFF
clone_size: .; v_call: TRBV30; d_call: TRBD1; j_call: TRBJ1-5; cdr3_nt: TGTGCCTGGAGTGTACGGGGACAGAGCAATCAGCCCCAGCATTTT; cdr3_aa: CAWSVRGQSNQPQHF
clone_size: many; v_call: TRBV6-2/TRBV6-3; d_call: .; j_call: TRBJ1-1; cdr3_nt: TGTGCCAGCAGTTACAGGCCTCGGGGGGAAACTGAAGCTTTCTTT; cdr3_aa: CASSYRPRGETEAFF
clone_size: .; v_call: TRBV9; d_call: .; j_call: TRBJ2-7; cdr3_nt: TGTGCCAGCAGTGCTGCAGCGTCCTACGAGCAGTACTTC; cdr3_aa: CASSAAASYEQYF
clone_size: .; v_call: TRBV19; d_call: .; j_call: TRBJ2-5; cdr3_nt: TGTGCCAGTAAGCCGGGAACAGCTACGGAGACCCAGTACTTC; cdr3_aa: CASKPGTATETQYF
clone_size: .; v_call: TRBV28; d_call: .; j_call: TRBJ1-2; cdr3_nt: TGTGCCAGCAGTTTAGATCAGGCTGTCTATGGCTACACCTTC; cdr3_aa: CASSLDQAVYGYTF
clone_size: .; v_call: TRBV7-2; d_call: TRBD1; j_call: TRBJ1-2; cdr3_nt: TGTGCCAGCAGGAGTCATCGGACAGGGGACTATGGCTACACCTTC; cdr3_aa: CASRSHRTGDYGYTF
clone_size: .; v_call: TRBV5-6; d_call: TRBD1; j_call: TRBJ2-7; cdr3_nt: TGTGCCAGCAGCACGACTCGACAGGGGAACAGGGACGAGCAGTACTTC; cdr3_aa: CASSTTRQGNRDEQYF
clone_size: .; v_call: TRBV18; d_call: .; j_call: TRBJ2-5; cdr3_nt: TGTGCCAGCTCAACGACGACAGTCCAAGAGACCCAGTACTTC; cdr3_aa: CASSTTTVQETQYF
clone_size: few; v_call: TRBV9; d_call: TRBD1; j_call: TRBJ1-1; cdr3_nt: TGTGCCAGCAGCGTGGAACAGGGGGCTGGGCCCCACACTGAAGCTTTCTTT; cdr3_aa: CASSVEQGAGPHTEAFF
clone_size: once; v_call: TRBV19; d_call: TRBD1; j_call: TRBJ2-2; cdr3_nt: TGTGCCAGTAGCGAAGGGACAGTAAAAACCGGGGAGCTGTTTTTT; cdr3_aa: CASSEGTVKTGELFF
clone_size: .; v_call: TRBV14; d_call: .; j_call: TRBJ1-2; cdr3_nt: TGTGCCAGCAGCCAGGGGGGTAACCTCCATGGCTACACCTTC; cdr3_aa: CASSQGGNLHGYTF
clone_size: .; v_call: TRBV30; d_call: .; j_call: TRBJ1-2; cdr3_nt: TGTGCCTGGAGTGACTTTTCTAACTATGGCTACACCTTC; cdr3_aa: CAWSDFSNYGYTF
clone_size: .; v_call: TRBV6-4; d_call: TRBD1; j_call: TRBJ1-2; cdr3_nt: TGTGCCAGCAGCGCCGGGACAGGGGCAATAGGAAACTATGGCTACACCTTC; cdr3_aa: CASSAGTGAIGNYGYTF
clone_size: .; v_call: TRBV7-9; d_call: .; j_call: TRBJ1-2; cdr3_nt: TGTGCCAGCAGCCGGACAGAAACTAACTATGGCTACACCTTC; cdr3_aa: CASSRTETNYGYTF
clone_size: .; v_call: TRBV27; d_call: TRBD1; j_call: TRBJ2-5; cdr3_nt: TGTGCCAGCAGTTCCCAGGGGGCGCGGGAGACCCAGTACTTC; cdr3_aa: CASSSQGARETQYF